Presented here are 21 T cell receptor beta chains from one specimen sequenced in a study of T cells in Graves' hyperthyroidism and ophthalmopathy. Using RNA transcripts as the source, TCR beta CDR3 regions were amplified. With the HTBI primer set, the TCR CDR3 went through a first round of RT-PCR. TCRdb ran MiXCR on the multiplex PCR reads and lists one entry per CDR3 protein. Of a few hundred thousand distinct CDR3 sequences in the sample, 40% to 55% are singletons; the top ten hold 8.2%. The material sequenced was peripheral blood or thyroid tissue (not recorded which). The source is a woman aged 18-29 years with Graves' hyperthyroidism.

This clonotype was observed at least ten times. The rearrangement joins TRBV7-9 to TRBJ1-5; TRBD1 agrees at 7 bases. After removal of 1 base from V and 5 bases from J, the junction contained 2 bases not matched to a gene. Germline V lookup: CDR1 SEHNR, CDR2 FQNEAQ (reference sequence). The CDR3 spans 14 residues. The CDR3 bases are TGTGCCAGCAGCTTAGGCAGGGGGGATCAGCCCCAGCATTTT. Protein sequence: CASSLGRGDQPQHF.

This chain joins TRBV11-2 and TRBJ2-7, with 7 bases lining up with TRBD2. CDR1 SGHAT and CDR2 FQNNGV come from the germline V gene. The CDR3 sequence is 13 residues long. V trimming: 11 bases; J trimming: 2 bases; junction bases outside the gene matches: 9. This CDR3 is CAWTQGGPYEQYF. CDR3 coding DNA: TGTGCCTGGACCCAGGGAGGGCCCTACGAGCAGTACTTC.

The gene calls are TRBV2 and TRBJ1-1; 8 bases fit TRBD1. The CDR3 spans 11 residues. J was trimmed by 10 bases and V by 6 bases; bases with no gene match: 4. The germline gives CDR1 SNHLY, CDR2 FYNNEI. The DNA for the CDR3 is TGTGCCAGCAGGACAGGGGCGGGAGCTTTCTTT. This encodes CASRTGAGAFF.

The V and J genes are TRBV20-1 and TRBJ1-3, with D unresolved. Trimming took 0 bases from V and 0 from J, leaving 9 bases between them. Germline CDR1 and CDR2: DFQATT and SNEGSKA (reference sequence). The CDR3 extends over 15 amino acids. In DNA, the CDR3 is TGCAGTGCTAGAGATCTGGCGGGCTCTGGAAACACCATATATTTT. This codes for CSARDLAGSGNTIYF.

The chain recombines TRBV25-1 with TRBJ1-1; D is uncertain. Germline loops: CDR1 MGHDK, CDR2 SYGVNS. Trimming stripped 8 bases from V and 0 bases from J, with 10 bases between. The CDR3 totals 13 residues. The chain's CDR3 is CASVEIMNTEAFF. Written as DNA, the CDR3 is TGTGCCAGCGTTGAAATAATGAACACTGAAGCTTTCTTT.

This clonotype was recorded a few times. The chain employs TRBV19 and TRBJ2-2, with 8 bases that match TRBD1. Germline CDR1 and CDR2: LNHDA and SQIVND (reference sequence). V dropped 5 bases and J dropped 3; count of bases not matched to a gene: 2. The CDR3 covers 14 residues. The CDR3, as DNA: TGTGCCAGTAGTCAGGGGGCGTACACCGGGGAGCTGTTTTTT. Translated: CASSQGAYTGELFF.

J is TRBJ2-7 and V is TRBV10-3, with D tentatively TRBD1 or TRBD2 (5 bases each). This CDR3 contains 14 residues. Germline V lookup: CDR1 ENHRY, CDR2 SYGVKD. Trimming removed 2 bases at V and 2 bases at J, with 10 bases between. In DNA, the CDR3 is TGTGCCATCAGTGAGGGGACCGCTACCTACGAGCAGTACTTC. It yields the protein CAISEGTATYEQYF.

This chain joins TRBV19 and TRBJ2-2; TRBD1 aligns across 11 bases. This CDR3 region has 15 residues. Germline V gives CDR1 LNHDA, CDR2 SQIVND (reference sequence). The V and J ends lost 8 bases and 6 bases, in that order; junction bases with no gene match: 8. The CDR3 DNA sequence: TGTGCCAGTGTCCGGGACAGGGGGATTCCCGGGGAGCTGTTTTTT. Translated, it gives CASVRDRGIPGELFF.

The sample holds many counts of this clonotype. The junction differs from germline at one of its ends, possibly a read error. The chain carries TRBV4-1 and TRBJ1-6, with a possible D match to TRBD1 (5 bases). The germline CDR1 and CDR2 sequences are MGHRA and YSYEKL. The CDR3 is 16 residues long. The CDR3 protein is CASSQETVRDNSPLHF. The CDR3 DNA follows: TGTGCCAGCAGCCAAGAAACGGTCAGGGATAATTCACCCCTCCACTTT.

This clonotype is a singleton in its sample. V and J are TRBV10-3 and TRBJ1-1; 11 nucleotides align to TRBD1. Germline CDR1 is ENHRY and CDR2 is SYGVKD. Germline trimming cut 10 bases from V and 7 bases from J; bases unmatched to any gene: 5. CDR3 length: 12 residues. CDR3: CATRTGGSEAFF. CDR3 DNA: TGTGCCACCCGGACAGGGGGCAGTGAAGCTTTCTTT.

This clonotype was recorded a few times. V is TRBV7-9 and J is TRBJ2-6; 8 bases align to TRBD1. CDR1 and CDR2 from the germline V gene are SEHNR and FQNEAQ (reference sequence). The V gene end was trimmed by 4 bases and the J gene end by 1 base; junction bases not matched to a gene: 6. This CDR3 has 17 amino acids. The CDR3 loop reads CASSSRTGSSGANVLTF. The CDR3 DNA is TGTGCCAGCAGCTCCCGGACAGGGTCTTCTGGGGCCAACGTCCTGACTTTC.

The table lists this clonotype with many counts. The rearrangement uses TRBV2 and TRBJ2-7; either TRBD1 or TRBD2 may supply D (5 bases each). Germline V gives CDR1 SNHLY, CDR2 FYNNEI. The CDR3 covers 13 residues. Deletions cut 6 bases from V and 0 bases from J, with 9 bases between. The CDR3 spells CASRGTVSYEQYF. The CDR3 DNA sequence: TGTGCCAGCAGAGGGACGGTCTCCTACGAGCAGTACTTC.

V and J are TRBV19 and TRBJ1-2, with a weak D call TRBD1 (6 bases). Looked up from germline, CDR1 is LNHDA and CDR2 is SQIVND (reference sequence). The CDR3 runs to 14 residues. With 3 bases removed from V and 8 bases from J, the gap between germline ends came to 16 bases. The CDR3 DNA is TGTGCCAGTAGTATGGGGGGACACTATACGGGCTACACCTTC. Translation gives CASSMGGHYTGYTF.

V is TRBV12-3 or TRBV12-4 and J is TRBJ1-2; possibly TRBD1 for D (5 bases). Trimming removed 5 bases from V and 4 bases from J, with 11 bases in between. This CDR3 is 13 amino acids long. The CDR3 nucleotides are TGTGCCAGCAGTATCCGGGACGGCTATGGCTACACCTTC. Translated, it gives CASSIRDGYGYTF.

The V gene is TRBV20-1, the J gene TRBJ1-4; 8 positions agree with TRBD1. CDR3 length: 13 amino acids. With 6 bases clipped from V and 8 bases from J, the junction kept 8 bases outside the gene matches. Germline V gene sequence: CDR1 DFQATT, CDR2 SNEGSKA (reference sequence). The CDR3 nucleotides are TGCAGTGCCAGAAACAGGGGGTTGGAAAAACTGTTTTTT. Its protein is CSARNRGLEKLFF.

The rearrangement uses TRBV13 and TRBJ1-5; D call uncertain. Looked up from germline, CDR1 is PRHDT and CDR2 is FYEKMQ (reference sequence). V was cut by 6 bases and J by 0 bases, with 18 bases left in between. This CDR3 comprises 17 residues. Here the CDR3 reads CASSLAAGPYSNQPQHF. The CDR3 nucleotides are TGTGCCAGCAGTTTGGCCGCCGGGCCTTATAGCAATCAGCCCCAGCATTTT.

This clonotype was found many times. The chain carries TRBV29-1 and TRBJ2-7; 8 bases agree with TRBD2. The ends lost 7 bases at V and 2 bases at J; junction bases unmatched: 10. The CDR3 is made up of 14 amino acids. Germline V CDR1 and CDR2: SQVTM, ANQGSEA. The CDR3 nucleotides read TGCAGCGCTACCGCGGGAGGAGGTGCCTACGAGCAGTACTTC. Translation gives CSATAGGGAYEQYF.

The J gene is TRBJ1-2, the V gene TRBV2; weak D call: TRBD1 (5 bases). The CDR3 covers 12 residues. Per the germline V gene, CDR1 is SNHLY and CDR2 is FYNNEI. CDR3 amino acids: CASGRDSYGYTF. CDR3 nucleotide sequence: TGTGCTAGTGGTCGAGACAGCTATGGCTACACCTTC.

The chain couples TRBV7-9 to TRBJ1-5; D remains unclear. The germline V and J ends were trimmed by 9 bases and 4 bases, with 19 bases remaining between them. Germline CDR1 reads SEHNR; CDR2 reads FQNEAQ (reference sequence). The CDR3 length is 15 residues. The DNA of the CDR3 is TGTGCCAGTAGTATGGGTCAGGAGACAAATCAGCCCCAGCATTTT. Protein sequence: CASSMGQETNQPQHF.

This clonotype was picked up many times. V and J are TRBV10-3 and TRBJ1-1; D is undetermined. Germline V gives CDR1 ENHRY, CDR2 SYGVKD. This CDR3 is 13 amino acids long. The ends were cut back, 5 bases at V and 7 bases at J, with 14 bases in the middle. The CDR3 nucleotides are TGTGCCATCAGTCGCCCGGGCGTTCGTGAAGCTTTCTTT. Its protein product is CAISRPGVREAFF.

With respect to this clonotype: A much larger clone lies one base from this, so it may be a read error. The J gene is TRBJ2-5, the V gene TRBV7-9, with 9 nucleotides matching TRBD1. Germline V lookup: CDR1 SEHNR, CDR2 FQNEAQ (reference sequence). CDR3 length: 13 residues. V shed 7 bases, J shed 2 bases, and the junction held 2 bases outside the gene matches. The CDR3: CASKQGAQETQYF. The CDR3 DNA is TGTGCCAGCAAACAGGGGGCTCAAGAGACCCAGTACTTC.